This T cell receptor (beta chain) was captured by sequencing in a study of T cell repertoires in cytomegalovirus infection (dated by TCRdb to between 2018 and 2020). Regarding the study in general: Donor HLA type was relevant to the analysis, as public TCR beta signatures indicated carriage of CMV infection together with the matching HLA type.

For this clonotype: Its antigen is not yet known. One end of the junction is discordant with germline, which a read error may explain.

Results and caveats for the whole study, not just this receptor: The ex vivo response was dominated by HLA-C-restricted CMV-specific TCR beta clonotypes, which also provided the single most frequent clonotype in two of eight donors. Cumulative frequency of public TCR beta family members discriminated carriers of CMV infection plus the relevant HLA type in this cohort and an independent approximately 340-donor cohort.

Sequencing was carried out with an Illumina HiSeq 1500. The public reads were reanalyzed by TCRdb: fastp trimming at Q25, MiXCR alignment, in-frame beta chains only. Entries that share a CDR3 protein sequence are merged under the most common genes and DNA. The sample table records approximately 550,000 distinct CDR3 sequences; 16% of these occur just once. The ten largest clonotypes hold approximately 24% of the sample. The TCR comes from a human donor in good health (CMV status not recorded). Some clones in this sample may be carry-over from other donors' samples. What was sequenced was CD8+ T cells from PBMCs.

The nucleotide sequence reads as follows: TGTGCCAGCAGCCCTCGGACTAGCGGTAACACCGGGGAGCTGTTTTTT. This yields the protein CASSPRTSGNTGELFF. Recombination linked TRBV4-1 to TRBJ2-2; 10 bases in between match TRBD2. CDR1 and CDR2 are drawn from the germline V gene: MGHRA, YSYEKL. The CDR3 covers 16 residues, taking in both the cysteine and the phenylalanine. Only the CDR3 region is kept as DNA, spanning 48 bases read in frame from base 1.